This passage covers 5 T cell receptor beta chains from one sample sequenced in a study of blood T cell repertoires in COVID-19. Clones were read by immunoSEQ multiplex PCR, and TCRdb kept only the in-frame ones, dropping some. In the table there are about 480,000 clones, 80% to 90% of which are singletons. Specimen: peripheral blood. These receptors came from a man younger than 35 with COVID-19, enrolled during active disease.

This clone has just a few counts. The V and J genes are TRBV19 and TRBJ2-5; the match to TRBD1 covers 9 bases. V was pared by 3 bases and J by 3 bases, with 2 bases of the junction left unmatched. This CDR3 has 14 amino acids. CDR1 and CDR2 from the germline V gene are LNHDA and SQIVND (reference sequence). The CDR3 DNA reads as TGTGCCAGTAGTATTTGGACAGGGGAAGAGACCCAGTACTTC. Its translation is CASSIWTGEETQYF.

The chain is built from TRBV10-2 and TRBJ2-7, with D perhaps TRBD1 (6 bases). CDR3 length: 15 residues. CDR1 WSHSY and CDR2 SAAADI come from the germline V gene. V lost 6 bases and J lost 0, with 15 bases in between. The CDR3 DNA follows: TGCGCCAGCAGAGCTGGACAGCCTAGCTCCTACGAGCAGTACTTC. It encodes CASRAGQPSSYEQYF.

This chain joins TRBV24-1 and TRBJ2-2; TRBD1 is a possible D gene (6 bases). Trimming cost V 4 bases and J 2 bases, with 22 bases left between them. Germline V gene sequence: CDR1 KGHDR, CDR2 SFDVKD. This CDR3 spans 19 amino acids. As DNA, the CDR3 is TGTGCCACCAGTGAACCCTCGATCGTCAGGGGAAATAACACCGGGGAGCTGTTTTTT. Amino acids: CATSEPSIVRGNNTGELFF.

This chain uses TRBV5-1 with TRBJ2-7; 8 nucleotides align to TRBD2. Germline CDR1 is SGHRS and CDR2 is YFSETQ. V was clipped by 2 bases and J by 0 bases; unmatched bases: 7. CDR3 length: 16 amino acids. CDR3 amino acids: CASSFAGGASSYEQYF. The CDR3 DNA follows: TGCGCCAGCAGCTTCGCGGGGGGCGCTAGCTCCTACGAGCAGTACTTC.

The chain has TRBV24-1 and TRBJ2-1, with 11 bases fitting TRBD2. This CDR3 comprises 14 residues. Germline CDR1 KGHDR, CDR2 SFDVKD. Trimming cost V 11 bases and J 8 bases; bases outside gene matches: 10. CDR3 in amino acids: CARASGGMRDEQFF. DNA for the CDR3: TGTGCCAGGGCTAGCGGGGGGATGAGGGATGAGCAGTTCTTC.